A selection of T cell receptor beta chains follows, all from one sample in a study of blood T cell repertoires in COVID-19. The protocol was immunoSEQ multiplex PCR, while the TCRdb copy is restricted to in-frame clones and leaves out a portion. This sample has a few hundred thousand clones, with 70% to 90% found just once. Specimen: PBMCs or T cells enriched from blood (not recorded which). The receptors were gathered from a woman in her 30s who had recovered from COVID-19. Both conserved end residues are part of each CDR3. The D gene is left open where the match is weak. The size field is filled for only some rows; it gives once, few, many or a size class.

TRBJ1-6,.,.,TRBV25-1,CASSEFGGIGSPLHF,TGTGCCAGCAGTGAATTCGGGGGGATAGGTTCACCCCTCCACTTT
TRBJ1-2,.,.,TRBV29-1,CSVGGTAGGYTF,TGCAGCGTCGGCGGGACCGCCGGGGGCTACACCTTC
TRBJ2-7,.,once,TRBV12-3/TRBV12-4,CASSRLREQGPYF,TGTGCCAGCAGTAGACTCCGCGAACAGGGCCCATACTTC
TRBJ1-5,TRBD1,.,TRBV7-9,CASSHTGGRQPQHF,TGTGCCAGCAGTCATACAGGGGGAAGGCAGCCCCAGCATTTT
TRBJ2-5,TRBD2,.,TRBV6-5,CASTIRTSGGKAQYF,TGTGCCAGCACTATACGGACTAGCGGGGGTAAGGCCCAGTACTTC
TRBJ1-4,TRBD1,.,TRBV18,CASSPDRGLNEKLFF,TGTGCCAGCTCACCTGACAGGGGGCTTAATGAAAAACTGTTTTTT
TRBJ1-5,.,.,TRBV6-5,CASSSNRVQPQHF,TGTGCCAGCAGTAGCAACAGGGTTCAGCCCCAGCATTTT
TRBJ2-7,TRBD1,.,TRBV3-1/TRBV3-2,CASSQRGGLDEQYF,TGTGCCAGCAGCCAGAGAGGGGGCTTGGACGAGCAGTACTTC
TRBJ1-6,.,.,TRBV7-2,CASSPRDNLSPLHF,TGTGCCAGCAGCCCCCGGGACAATCTCTCACCCCTCCACTTT
TRBJ2-7,.,.,TRBV29-1,CSVAAPGPGYEQYF,TGCAGCGTTGCCGCCCCGGGTCCGGGCTACGAGCAGTACTTC
TRBJ1-1,.,.,TRBV3-1/TRBV3-2,CASSQRGSTEAFF,TGTGCCAGCAGCCAAAGGGGTAGCACTGAAGCTTTCTTT
TRBJ2-1,TRBD2,.,TRBV9,CASSVGAGGQVEQFF,TGTGCCAGCAGCGTAGGAGCGGGGGGGCAGGTTGAGCAGTTCTTC
TRBJ1-2,.,.,TRBV4-1,CASSHAIPGTIYTF,TGCGCCAGCAGCCACGCTATACCCGGGACAATCTACACCTTC
TRBJ2-1,.,once,TRBV11-3,CASSLAAGGYNEQFF,TGTGCCAGCAGCTTAGCAGCCGGGGGATACAATGAGCAGTTCTTC
TRBJ1-3,.,.,TRBV4-1,CASSQDPTARNTIYF,TGCGCCAGCAGCCAAGATCCCACCGCGAGAAACACCATATATTTT
TRBJ1-5,.,.,TRBV30,CAWSVRQPSNQPQHF,TGTGCCTGGAGTGTACGACAACCTAGCAATCAGCCCCAGCATTTT
TRBJ2-7,.,.,TRBV27,CASSSSWGTYDEQYF,TGTGCCAGCAGTTCCAGTTGGGGCACCTATGACGAGCAGTACTTC
TRBJ2-7,.,once,TRBV5-1,CASSLGAGNSGEQYF,TGCGCCAGCAGCTTGGGGGCGGGGAACAGTGGCGAGCAGTACTTC
TRBJ2-7,.,.,TRBV14,CASSQEGPRTYEQYF,TGTGCCAGCAGCCAGGAGGGGCCCCGGACCTACGAGCAGTACTTC
TRBJ2-7,TRBD1,.,TRBV7-2,CASSQDTGGIPYEQYF,TGTGCCAGCAGCCAAGATACAGGGGGCATCCCCTACGAGCAGTACTTC
TRBJ1-1,TRBD1,once,TRBV5-6,CASSLSGGEEAFF,TGTGCCAGCAGCTTGTCAGGGGGCGAAGAAGCTTTCTTT
TRBJ1-1,.,once,TRBV27,CASSFGSSTEAFF,TGTGCCAGCAGTTTCGGGTCGTCCACTGAAGCTTTCTTT
TRBJ1-2,.,few,TRBV10-3,CAILDIQLGNGYTF,TGTGCCATACTGGACATTCAGCTAGGGAATGGCTACACCTTC
TRBJ2-7,.,.,TRBV5-5,CASSLRGGEQYF,TGTGCCAGCAGCCTTCGCGGCGGGGAGCAGTACTTC
TRBJ1-2,.,.,TRBV3-1/TRBV3-2,CASSQDARAGRGYTF,TGTGCCAGCAGCCAAGATGCGAGGGCAGGAAGGGGCTACACCTTC